Listed here are 28 T cell receptor beta chains from one sample, sequenced in a study of Tregs in tolerant kidney transplant recipients. The protocol was immunoSEQ multiplex PCR, while the TCRdb copy is restricted to in-frame clones and leaves out a portion. This table holds tens of thousands of clones, 90% to 95% found once. The nonmyeloablative bone marrow transplants came from related graft donors, with transient mixed chimerism. The sample was CD8+ T cells from blood (PBMCs), taken 24 months after the transplant. Every receptor here comes from a human patient who received a combined kidney and bone marrow transplant. Some T cells could come from the graft donor.

The gene calls are TRBV19 and TRBJ2-2; D unresolved. The CDR3 has 13 amino acids. Germline CDR1 LNHDA, CDR2 SQIVND (reference sequence). The V end lost 3 bases, the J end lost 6 bases, and 8 bases lay between the germline ends. Here the CDR3 reads CASSISRAGELFF. CDR3 DNA: TGTGCCAGTAGTATTTCCCGGGCCGGGGAGCTGTTTTTT.

Comments on this clone: The same CDR3 also results from other DNA sequences found in this sample. This chain joins TRBV5-1 and TRBJ1-6, with 8 bases lining up with TRBD1. Trimming took 4 bases from V and 0 from J; bases not matched to a gene: 6. Germline V gives CDR1 SGHRS, CDR2 YFSETQ. The CDR3 is 17 residues long. Here the CDR3 reads CASSPWTGSSYNSPLHF. CDR3 DNA: TGCGCCAGCAGCCCCTGGACAGGGAGCTCCTATAATTCACCCCTCCACTTT.

The chain carries TRBV5-4 and TRBJ2-3; TRBD2 matches 9 bases. This CDR3 is 15 amino acids long. V shed 4 bases, J shed 3 bases, and the junction held 6 bases outside the gene matches. Germline CDR1 reads SGHNT; CDR2 reads YYREEE (reference sequence). This chain's CDR3 is CASSRLAAGTDTQYF. DNA for the CDR3: TGTGCCAGCAGCCGACTAGCGGCGGGGACAGATACGCAGTATTTT.

The rearrangement links TRBV7-6 to TRBJ1-5, with 12 positions matching TRBD1. The CDR3 has 14 residues. Germline CDR1 reads SGHVS; CDR2 reads FNYEAQ. The trim removed 5 bases at V and 8 bases at J, leaving 4 bases unmatched. This CDR3 reads CASSPGQGAKPQHF. CDR3 in DNA: TGTGCCAGCAGCCCGGGACAGGGGGCGAAGCCCCAGCATTTT.

This chain uses TRBV5-6 with TRBJ1-2, with TRBD1 identical over 7 bases. This CDR3 spans 16 amino acids. CDR1 is SGHDT and CDR2 is YYEEEE in the germline V gene. V dropped 7 bases and J dropped 1; count of bases not matched to a gene: 13. The CDR3 DNA reads as TGTGCCAGCGGCATGACAGGGTATGGGTTTAACTATGGCTACACCTTC. Its translation: CASGMTGYGFNYGYTF.

The chain uses TRBV10-3 and TRBJ2-2, with D possibly being TRBD1 (5 bases). Germline CDR1 reads ENHRY; CDR2 reads SYGVKD. Trimming shortened V by 6 bases and J by 2 bases, and 13 bases separated the two germline ends. The CDR3 has 15 amino acids. CDR3 nucleotide sequence: TGTGCCATCAGATCGACAGATGAAAACACCGGGGAGCTGTTTTTT. Protein product: CAIRSTDENTGELFF.

The genes are TRBV7-6 and TRBJ2-5; D gene ambiguous. With the DNA end fitting TRBJ2-7 better, the J assignment may be wrong. The CDR3 contains 14 residues. Germline V gives CDR1 SGHVS, CDR2 FNYEAQ. DNA for the CDR3: TGTGCCAGCAGCTTAGCCCCTTTCCTCTACGAGCAGTACTTC. Amino acid sequence: CASSLAPFLYEQYF.

This chain joins TRBV4-3 and TRBJ1-1; 8 bases are shared with TRBD1. Germline values: CDR1 LGHNA, CDR2 YSLEER. This CDR3 spans 16 amino acids. With V trimmed by 0 bases and J by 6 bases, 9 bases remained unmatched. CDR3 sequence: CASSQDQGAWRAEAFF. CDR3 DNA: TGCGCCAGCAGCCAAGACCAGGGGGCATGGAGGGCTGAAGCTTTCTTT.

This clone was observed once. This chain links TRBV4-1 with TRBJ2-1; 9 nucleotides agree with TRBD1. With 3 bases clipped from V and 8 bases from J, the junction kept 5 bases outside the gene matches. This CDR3 contains 14 residues. CDR1 is MGHRA, CDR2 YSYEKL, per germline. This CDR3 is CASSQGQGSDEQFF. Written as DNA, the CDR3 is TGCGCCAGCAGCCAGGGACAGGGATCAGATGAGCAGTTCTTC.

The rearrangement joins TRBV5-8 to TRBJ2-7; D possibly corresponds to TRBD1 (5 bases). Per the germline V gene, CDR1 is SGHTS and CDR2 is YDEGEE. The V and J ends lost 7 bases and 4 bases respectively, with 9 bases between them. The CDR3 length is 11 residues. In DNA, the CDR3 is TGTGCCAGCCGAAAGGGGTACGAGCAGTACTTC. It codes for CASRKGYEQYF. Full variable domain (rest looked up from reference TRBV5-8 and TRBJ2-7): EAGVTQSPTHLIKTRGQQATLRCSPISGHTSVYWYQQALGLGLQFLLWYDEGEERNRGNFPPRFSGRQFPNYSSELNVNALELEDSALYLCASRKGYEQYFGPGTRLTVT.

V is TRBV7-9 and J is TRBJ1-2; D perhaps matches TRBD1 (5 bases). Per germline, CDR1 SEHNR and CDR2 FQNEAQ (reference sequence). This CDR3 comprises 15 residues. Trimming took off 0 bases at V and 4 bases at J, with 12 bases between the two ends. Here the CDR3 reads CASSLAPTGTYGYTF. CDR3 nucleotide sequence: TGTGCCAGCAGCTTAGCCCCAACAGGAACCTATGGCTACACCTTC.

The chain links TRBV18 to TRBJ1-2; D uncertain. This CDR3 region has 15 residues. The V gene's germline CDR1 is KGHSH and CDR2 LQKENI. The ends were cut back, 3 bases at V and 2 bases at J, with 13 bases in the middle. This chain's CDR3 is CASSPTPGGNYGYTF. The CDR3 DNA sequence: TGTGCCAGCTCACCCACCCCGGGCGGGAACTATGGCTACACCTTC. Using reference TRBV18 and TRBJ1-2 for the parts outside the CDR3, the full variable domain is NAGVMQNPRHLVRRRGQEARLRCSPMKGHSHVYWYRQLPEEGLKFMVYLQKENIIDESGMPKERFSAEFPKEGPSILRIQQVVRGDSAAYFCASSPTPGGNYGYTFGSGTRLTVV.

This clone has more than one count but fewer than ten. The chain links TRBV7-9 to TRBJ1-3, with 8 nucleotides matching TRBD1. V lost 4 bases to trimming and J lost 6 bases; unmatched junction nucleotides: 5. Germline CDR1 is SEHNR and CDR2 is FQNEAQ (reference sequence). The length of the CDR3 is 14 residues. CDR3 nucleotides: TGTGCCAGCAGCTCCAACAGGGGGACAAACACCATATATTTT. Protein sequence: CASSSNRGTNTIYF.

The chain employs TRBV29-1 and TRBJ2-2; tentatively, D is TRBD2 (5 bases). The CDR3 spans 12 residues. Germline V gene lookup returns CDR1 SQVTM and CDR2 ANQGSEA. Trimming left V 6 bases short and J 8 bases short, with 13 bases between. The CDR3 DNA is TGCAGCGTCAGCCCGCCGGGGGGGGAGCTGTTTTTT. Its translation is CSVSPPGGELFF.

This clone occurred once. The rearrangement links TRBV19 to TRBJ1-2; tentatively, D is TRBD1 (5 bases). Trimming removed 3 bases at V and 2 bases at J, with 7 bases between. The CDR3 consists of 13 residues. CDR1 is LNHDA, CDR2 SQIVND, per germline (reference sequence). CDR3 in amino acids: CASSISGNYGYTF. In DNA form, the CDR3 reads TGTGCCAGTAGTATTTCAGGGAACTATGGCTACACCTTC.

V is TRBV4-3 and J is TRBJ1-1; D gene uncertain. Germline V lookup: CDR1 LGHNA, CDR2 YSLEER. The CDR3 is 14 amino acids. Trimming took off 0 bases at V and 1 base at J, with 6 bases between the two ends. The CDR3 coding sequence is TGCGCCAGCAGCCAAGATCCAGAGAACACTGAAGCTTTCTTT. Translation: CASSQDPENTEAFF.

The J gene is TRBJ2-7, the V gene TRBV11-3, with 9 positions matching TRBD2. Looked up from germline, CDR1 is SGHNT and CDR2 is YENEEA. CDR3 size: 15 residues. Losses at the gene ends were 0 bases for V and 4 bases for J; bases not matched to a gene: 4. CDR3 DNA sequence: TGTGCCAGCAGCTTAGAGTCTAGCGGGACGTACGAGCAGTACTTC. It is translated as CASSLESSGTYEQYF.

The rearrangement joins TRBV6-5 to TRBJ1-2, with a tentative D call TRBD1 (6 bases). CDR1 is MNHEY and CDR2 is SVGAGI in the germline V gene. Trimming took off 0 bases at V and 8 bases at J, with 16 bases between the two ends. The CDR3 contains 15 residues. This CDR3 is CASSYSAAFGGGYTF. CDR3 sequence (DNA): TGTGCCAGCAGTTACTCCGCCGCTTTTGGGGGCGGCTACACCTTC.

This chain links TRBV4-3 with TRBJ1-6; no firm D call. Germline assignment: CDR1 LGHNA and CDR2 YSLEER. The CDR3 totals 15 residues. V was cut by 0 bases and J by 7 bases, with 10 bases left in between. CDR3 sequence (DNA): TGCGCCAGCAGCCAAGATCCAGGCCGAAATTCACCCCTCCACTTT. It encodes CASSQDPGRNSPLHF.

The chain links TRBV4-1 to TRBJ2-2, with TRBD2 identical over 11 bases. V was pared by 3 bases and J by 5 bases, with 5 bases of the junction left unmatched. The CDR3 is 16 amino acids. Per the germline V gene, CDR1 is MGHRA and CDR2 is YSYEKL. The CDR3 nucleotides are TGCGCCAGCAGCCAGGGGACTAGCGGAAGTACCGGGGAGCTGTTTTTT. It encodes CASSQGTSGSTGELFF.

The chain uses TRBV19 and TRBJ2-3, with a weak D call TRBD1 (5 bases). CDR1 is LNHDA and CDR2 is SQIVND in the germline V gene (reference sequence). The V end was cut by 0 bases, the J end by 3 bases, with 13 bases between. The CDR3 loop spans 16 amino acids. The CDR3 loop is CASSIETFGQTDTQYF. CDR3 sequence (DNA): TGTGCCAGTAGTATAGAGACGTTCGGACAAACAGATACGCAGTATTTT.

The chain recombines TRBV19 with TRBJ1-5, with D hard to call. In germline, CDR1 is LNHDA, CDR2 SQIVND (reference sequence). The ends were cut back, 5 bases at V and 3 bases at J, with 5 bases in the middle. CDR3 length equals 12 residues. The DNA of the CDR3 is TGTGCCAGTAGTCCTATCAATCAGCCCCAGCATTTT. As protein: CASSPINQPQHF. Variable domain in full (rest from reference TRBV19 and TRBJ1-5): DGGITQSPKYLFRKEGQNVTLSCEQNLNHDAMYWYRQDPGQGLRLIYYSQIVNDFQKGDIAEGYSVSREKKESFPLTVTSAQKNPTAFYLCASSPINQPQHFGDGTRLSIL.

As regards this clone: The same CDR3 also results from other DNA sequences found in this sample. The rearrangement joins TRBV28 to TRBJ1-6; the match to TRBD1 covers 7 bases. In germline, CDR1 is MDHEN, CDR2 SYDVKM. J was trimmed by 9 bases and V by 7 bases; bases with no gene match: 6. The CDR3 runs 13 residues. The CDR3 DNA sequence: TGTGCCAGCAAGACAGGGAACCCTTCACCCCTCCACTTT. This translates into CASKTGNPSPLHF.

This rearrangement joins TRBV28 to TRBJ1-4; 10 bases line up with TRBD1. The CDR3 is made up of 15 amino acids. Germline CDR1 and CDR2: MDHEN and SYDVKM. Unmatched junction bases numbered 6, after V lost 5 bases and J lost 6 bases. The CDR3 nucleotides are TGTGCCAGCAGTCCGCGACAGGGGGCGCATGAAAAACTGTTTTTT. Protein sequence: CASSPRQGAHEKLFF.

The chain combines TRBV9 with TRBJ1-1; 12 bases are a match to TRBD1. The CDR3 length is 16 residues. Germline loops: CDR1 SGDLS, CDR2 YYNGEE. The V and J ends lost 4 bases and 10 bases, in that order; junction bases with no gene match: 14. CDR3 protein: CASSPSPGTGGGGAFF. The CDR3 DNA reads as TGTGCCAGCAGCCCCAGTCCCGGGACAGGGGGCGGCGGAGCTTTCTTT.

This rearrangement joins TRBV19 to TRBJ2-7; D is unresolved. In germline, CDR1 is LNHDA, CDR2 SQIVND (reference sequence). CDR3 length: 13 amino acids. V was pared by 3 bases and J by 3 bases, with 9 bases between. For the CDR3, the DNA is TGTGCCAGTAGTATTCTGTCGGGCTACGAGCAGTACTTC. Translated, it gives CASSILSGYEQYF.

This chain connects TRBV9 to TRBJ2-6, with 8 bases identical to TRBD1. Trimming took 5 bases from V and 4 from J; bases not matched to a gene: 17. This CDR3 comprises 19 residues. Germline CDR1 and CDR2: SGDLS and YYNGEE. Here the CDR3 reads CASRDADRGRPSGANVLTF. CDR3 nucleotide sequence: TGTGCCAGCAGGGATGCAGACAGGGGACGCCCGTCCGGGGCCAACGTCCTGACTTTC.

This clone has more than one count but fewer than ten. The genes are TRBV7-9 and TRBJ2-3; D gene uncertain. Germline V CDR1 and CDR2: SEHNR, FQNEAQ (reference sequence). Trimming cost V 5 bases and J 4 bases, with 19 bases left between them. The CDR3 contains 16 residues. In DNA, the CDR3 is TGTGCCAGCAGCCCGCTTTTAGGTGTGGAGTCAGATACGCAGTATTTT. This gives the protein CASSPLLGVESDTQYF.